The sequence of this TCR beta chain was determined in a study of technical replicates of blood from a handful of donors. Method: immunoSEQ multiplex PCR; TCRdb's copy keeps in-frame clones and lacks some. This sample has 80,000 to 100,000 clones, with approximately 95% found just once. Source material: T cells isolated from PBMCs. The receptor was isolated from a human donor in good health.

The CDR3 is CATSRVGVEFTDTQYF. The CDR3 region has the DNA TGTGCCACCAGCAGAGTAGGAGTGGAGTTCACAGATACGCAGTATTTT. V and J are TRBV15 and TRBJ2-3; no clear D gene. V was clipped by 1 base and J by 2 bases, with 13 bases between them. The CDR3 covers 16 residues. Germline assignment: CDR1 LNHNV and CDR2 YYDKDF (reference sequence).